These T cell receptor beta chains were read from a single sample in a study of T cell responses to AZD1222 COVID-19 vaccine. TCRdb's table, derived via immunoSEQ multiplex PCR, lists solely in-frame clones and lacks some. Among 130,000 to 150,000 clones, around four fifths were seen once, and the ten largest hold about 3.8%. Sequencing was performed on peripheral blood, taken on day 0 of MenACWY control vaccination. These receptors were taken from an adult in good health. CDR3s include the opening cysteine and the closing phenylalanine or tryptophan. Fields, in order: J gene, clone size, CDR3 length, V gene, CDR3 protein. Not all rows give a size; the values are once, few, many and, for expanded clones, a class.

j_call: TRBJ1-5; clone_size: few; cdr3_length: 15; v_call: TRBV27; cdr3_aa: CASSPLRGGNQPQHF
j_call: TRBJ1-6; clone_size: -; cdr3_length: 16; v_call: TRBV30; cdr3_aa: CAWTLPGAKVVSPLHF
j_call: TRBJ1-4; clone_size: -; cdr3_length: 13; v_call: TRBV7-9; cdr3_aa: CASSQDGREKLFF
j_call: TRBJ2-1; clone_size: -; cdr3_length: 17; v_call: TRBV15; cdr3_aa: CATSRELTINSYNEQFF
j_call: TRBJ1-1; clone_size: -; cdr3_length: 17; v_call: TRBV4-2; cdr3_aa: CASSQSKGWTANTEAFF
j_call: TRBJ1-1; clone_size: -; cdr3_length: 16; v_call: TRBV27; cdr3_aa: CASSIIYIRDSTEAFF
j_call: TRBJ1-4; clone_size: -; cdr3_length: 15; v_call: TRBV7-6; cdr3_aa: CASSPGRDRTQKLFF
j_call: TRBJ1-2; clone_size: -; cdr3_length: 15; v_call: TRBV5-5; cdr3_aa: CASSLAPNSNYGYTF
j_call: TRBJ2-1; clone_size: few; cdr3_length: 12; v_call: TRBV2; cdr3_aa: CASSEAGNEQFF
j_call: TRBJ1-5; clone_size: -; cdr3_length: 16; v_call: TRBV9; cdr3_aa: CASSVGTGDSNQPQHF
j_call: TRBJ1-5; clone_size: few; cdr3_length: 13; v_call: TRBV28; cdr3_aa: CASGVVSNQPQHF
j_call: TRBJ1-1; clone_size: -; cdr3_length: 15; v_call: TRBV7-9; cdr3_aa: CASSKPGRTNTEAFF
j_call: TRBJ1-6; clone_size: -; cdr3_length: 15; v_call: TRBV6-5; cdr3_aa: CASSYSHRHGGSLHF
j_call: TRBJ1-3; clone_size: -; cdr3_length: 17; v_call: TRBV21-1; cdr3_aa: CASSKRFPSYSGNTIYF
j_call: TRBJ2-7; clone_size: -; cdr3_length: 15; v_call: TRBV7-2; cdr3_aa: CASSLDWAITYEQYF
j_call: TRBJ1-2; clone_size: -; cdr3_length: 19; v_call: TRBV10-2; cdr3_aa: CASSDPVIADRGRGYGYTF
j_call: TRBJ2-2; clone_size: -; cdr3_length: 15; v_call: TRBV18; cdr3_aa: CASSKGQGSTGELFF
j_call: TRBJ2-2; clone_size: -; cdr3_length: 13; v_call: TRBV24-1; cdr3_aa: CATSDRHPGELFF
j_call: TRBJ1-1; clone_size: few; cdr3_length: 14; v_call: TRBV28; cdr3_aa: CASTFLPRGTEAFF
j_call: TRBJ2-1; clone_size: -; cdr3_length: 16; v_call: TRBV11-1; cdr3_aa: CASSFGAGGTYNEQFF
j_call: TRBJ2-2; clone_size: -; cdr3_length: 13; v_call: TRBV2; cdr3_aa: CASREVDTGELFF
j_call: TRBJ1-2; clone_size: -; cdr3_length: 13; v_call: TRBV5-1; cdr3_aa: CASSPDGDYGYTF
j_call: TRBJ1-1; clone_size: -; cdr3_length: 15; v_call: TRBV3-1/TRBV3-2; cdr3_aa: CASSQGFSANTEAFF
j_call: TRBJ1-3; clone_size: -; cdr3_length: 15; v_call: TRBV3-1/TRBV3-2; cdr3_aa: CASSQDLGSGNTIYF
j_call: TRBJ2-1; clone_size: -; cdr3_length: 15; v_call: TRBV3-1/TRBV3-2; cdr3_aa: CASSQAGQGLNEQFF
j_call: TRBJ1-4; clone_size: -; cdr3_length: 14; v_call: TRBV6-5; cdr3_aa: CASSYGGRNEKLFF
j_call: TRBJ2-5; clone_size: -; cdr3_length: 16; v_call: TRBV6-5; cdr3_aa: CASSYALGLNQETQYF
j_call: TRBJ2-3; clone_size: -; cdr3_length: 15; v_call: TRBV6-1; cdr3_aa: CASSEVSGGADTQYF
j_call: TRBJ2-3; clone_size: -; cdr3_length: 17; v_call: TRBV21-1; cdr3_aa: CASSKAGRALSTDTQYF
j_call: TRBJ1-4; clone_size: -; cdr3_length: 15; v_call: TRBV6-5; cdr3_aa: CASRTGEGGGEKLFF
j_call: TRBJ1-1; clone_size: -; cdr3_length: 15; v_call: TRBV19; cdr3_aa: CASRFISRMNTEAFF
j_call: TRBJ1-3; clone_size: -; cdr3_length: 15; v_call: TRBV5-1; cdr3_aa: CASSQGQFSGNTIYF
j_call: TRBJ2-3; clone_size: -; cdr3_length: 14; v_call: TRBV27; cdr3_aa: CASSPDTFTDTQYF
j_call: TRBJ1-2; clone_size: -; cdr3_length: 13; v_call: TRBV12-3/TRBV12-4; cdr3_aa: CASGPDQPRGYTF
j_call: TRBJ2-2; clone_size: -; cdr3_length: 15; v_call: TRBV7-9; cdr3_aa: CASRTGTGGTGELFF
j_call: TRBJ2-5; clone_size: medium-sized; cdr3_length: 15; v_call: TRBV6-1; cdr3_aa: CASSELAGGQETQYF
j_call: TRBJ1-1; clone_size: -; cdr3_length: 14; v_call: TRBV19; cdr3_aa: CASSIRPGGSEAFF
j_call: TRBJ2-7; clone_size: -; cdr3_length: 16; v_call: TRBV7-2; cdr3_aa: CASSLERQGPLYEQYF
j_call: TRBJ1-1; clone_size: -; cdr3_length: 16; v_call: TRBV4-1; cdr3_aa: CASSQAQQGGRTEAFF
j_call: TRBJ1-5; clone_size: once; cdr3_length: 13; v_call: TRBV28; cdr3_aa: CASSSGFNQPQHF
j_call: TRBJ1-1; clone_size: -; cdr3_length: 15; v_call: TRBV11-2; cdr3_aa: CASSPWTRWDTEAFF
j_call: TRBJ1-2; clone_size: -; cdr3_length: 14; v_call: TRBV9; cdr3_aa: CASSEGGTNYGYTF
j_call: TRBJ1-1; clone_size: few; cdr3_length: 13; v_call: TRBV29-1; cdr3_aa: CSSWTSMNTEAFF
j_call: TRBJ2-1; clone_size: -; cdr3_length: 16; v_call: TRBV5-4; cdr3_aa: CASSLAGGSTYNEQFF
j_call: TRBJ1-6; clone_size: -; cdr3_length: 15; v_call: TRBV28; cdr3_aa: CASSESTGEGSPLHF
j_call: TRBJ1-6; clone_size: -; cdr3_length: 16; v_call: TRBV30; cdr3_aa: CAWSGRVMVKDSPLHF